The clone carrying this TCR beta chain has a count of ten or more. Its antigen remains unknown. This sample was taken from a study of T cell repertoires in cytomegalovirus infection. Study-wide context: It was the public TCR beta signatures that indicated both CMV infection and matching HLA type.

TCRdb ran MiXCR on the reads and lists one entry per CDR3 protein. The table lists almost 300,000 distinct CDR3 sequences, around 10% of them singletons, with less than 3% in the top ten. Study results and caveats: HLA-C-restricted TCR beta clonotypes specific for CMV led the ex vivo response. Carriers of CMV and the relevant HLA type were discriminated by public TCR beta frequency.

Germline assignment: CDR1 SGHDT and CDR2 YYEEEE. This CDR3 is 13 amino acids long. Trimming took off 1 base at V and 3 bases at J, with 6 bases between the two ends. The sequencing sample was made of PBMCs. The rearrangement joins TRBV5-6 to TRBJ2-3; D gene unclear. The TCR comes from a human donor in good health (CMV status not recorded). Some clones in this sample may be carry-over from other donors' samples. CDR3 sequence reads: CASSLTRTDTQYF. The CDR3 DNA follows: TGTGCCAGCAGCTTGACGAGGACAGATACGCAGTATTTT.